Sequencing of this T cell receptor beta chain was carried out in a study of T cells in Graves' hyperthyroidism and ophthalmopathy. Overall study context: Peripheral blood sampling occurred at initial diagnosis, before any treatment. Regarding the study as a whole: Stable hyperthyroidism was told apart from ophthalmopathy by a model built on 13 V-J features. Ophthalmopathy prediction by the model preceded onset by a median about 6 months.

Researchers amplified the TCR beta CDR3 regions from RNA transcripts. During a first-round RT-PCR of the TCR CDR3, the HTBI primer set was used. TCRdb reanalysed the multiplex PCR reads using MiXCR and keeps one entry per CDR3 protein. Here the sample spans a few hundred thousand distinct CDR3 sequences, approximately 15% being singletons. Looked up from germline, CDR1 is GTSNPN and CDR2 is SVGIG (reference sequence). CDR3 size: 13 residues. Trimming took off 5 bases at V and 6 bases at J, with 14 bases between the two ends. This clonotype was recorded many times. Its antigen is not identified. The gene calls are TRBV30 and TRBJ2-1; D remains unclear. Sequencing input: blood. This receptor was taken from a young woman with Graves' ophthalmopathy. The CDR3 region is CAWESGAFNEQFF. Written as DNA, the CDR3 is TGTGCCTGGGAATCAGGTGCTTTCAATGAGCAGTTCTTC. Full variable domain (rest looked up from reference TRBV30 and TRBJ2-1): SQTIHQWPATLVQPVGSPLSLECTVEGTSNPNLYWYRQAAGRGLQLLFYSVGIGQISSEVPQNLSASRPQDRQFILSSKKLLLSDSGFYLCAWESGAFNEQFFGPGTRLTVL.